These 32 T cell receptor beta chains came from one sample sequenced in a study of PD-L1 blockade in urothelial cancer. Time point denoted: peripheral blood 6 weeks after treatment start. The protocol was immunoSEQ multiplex PCR, while the TCRdb copy is restricted to in-frame clones and leaves out a portion. The data contain around 66,000 clones, 85% to 90% of them seen just once; the ten biggest clones take up 11%. The sample was PBMCs, taken around atezolizumab (anti-PD-L1) treatment. Source of these receptors: a man aged 55 to 70 with urothelial cancer.

This clone was observed once. This chain joins TRBV7-2 and TRBJ2-7, with TRBD2 as a possible D gene (5 bases). Trimming stripped 5 bases from V and 4 bases from J, with 21 bases between. The germline CDR1 and CDR2 sequences are SGHTA and FQGNSA. The CDR3 loop spans 16 amino acids. CDR3 sequence: CASSQGRSGKTYEQYF. DNA of the CDR3: TGTGCCAGCAGCCAAGGACGCTCCGGGAAGACATACGAGCAGTACTTC.

V usage is TRBV9 and J usage is TRBJ1-2; tentative D call: TRBD1 (5 bases). The germline CDR1 and CDR2 sequences are SGDLS and YYNGEE. V lost 0 bases, J lost 1 base, and 13 bases lay in between. This CDR3 contains 16 residues. For the CDR3, the DNA is TGTGCCAGCAGCGTAGTAAGGAGGGGCCTTAACTATGGCTACACCTTC. It translates to CASSVVRRGLNYGYTF.

The rearrangement joins TRBV27 to TRBJ2-3, with D tentatively TRBD2 (5 bases). This CDR3 spans 15 amino acids. V lost 3 bases and J 0 bases, leaving 10 bases between the germline ends. The germline CDR1 and CDR2 sequences are MNHEY and SMNVEV (reference sequence). The CDR3 loop reads CASSFLATSTDTQYF. The CDR3 region has the DNA TGTGCCAGCAGTTTTTTAGCGACTAGCACAGATACGCAGTATTTT.

CDR3 protein: CASSPTGGFNQPQHF. DNA of the CDR3: TGTGCCAGCAGCCCGACAGGGGGATTCAATCAGCCCCAGCATTTT. V and J are TRBV9 and TRBJ1-5, with 9 bases fitting TRBD1. V gave up 4 bases and J gave up 3 bases; unmatched junction bases: 5. CDR1 and CDR2 (germline): SGDLS, YYNGEE. This CDR3 is 15 amino acids long.

The chain couples TRBV7-9 to TRBJ2-7; possibly TRBD2 for D (7 bases). This CDR3 is built from 15 residues. Germline CDR1 and CDR2: SEHNR and FQNEAQ (reference sequence). The V gene lost 1 base and the J gene lost 5 bases, with 15 bases spanning the gap. The CDR3 DNA reads as TGTGCCAGCAGCTTAGTGGCGGGGGCCCACGACGAGCAGTACTTC. This encodes CASSLVAGAHDEQYF.

CDR3 amino acids: CASSPPGAGGRSTTQYF. The CDR3 bases are TGTGCCAGCAGCCCCCCTGGGGCGGGGGGGCGAAGTACTACGCAGTATTTT. The chain employs TRBV7-6 and TRBJ2-3; 9 bases map to TRBD2. The CDR3 runs to 17 residues. The J segment lost 8 bases and the V segment lost 5 bases, leaving 17 bases of the junction unmatched. The V gene's germline CDR1 is SGHVS and CDR2 FNYEAQ.

The chain combines TRBV9 with TRBJ2-3; TRBD2 might be the D (6 bases). The CDR3 contains 17 residues. Germline loops: CDR1 SGDLS, CDR2 YYNGEE. Trimming took off 0 bases at V and 5 bases at J, with 19 bases between the two ends. In DNA, the CDR3 is TGTGCCAGCAGCGTAGAAGGTGGGGGAGGCGCCAAAGATACGCAGTATTTT. Translated: CASSVEGGGGAKDTQYF.

This sequence joins TRBV30 and TRBJ2-7, with 7 bases that match TRBD2. Germline V lookup: CDR1 GTSNPN, CDR2 SVGIG (reference sequence). The CDR3 contains 14 residues. V trimming: 4 bases; J trimming: 6 bases; junction bases outside the gene matches: 12. The chain's CDR3 is CAWIKWGGRVEQYF. CDR3 sequence (DNA): TGTGCCTGGATTAAATGGGGGGGTCGGGTCGAGCAGTACTTC.

The gene calls are TRBV6-5 and TRBJ2-2; 8 bases map to TRBD1. Looked up from germline, CDR1 is MNHEY and CDR2 is SVGAGI. This CDR3 contains 15 residues. Losses at the gene ends were 2 bases for V and 7 bases for J; bases not matched to a gene: 6. The DNA of the CDR3 is TGTGCCAGCAGTTACACCACAACAGGGGGCGGGGAGCTGTTTTTT. Residues: CASSYTTTGGGELFF.

The chain uses TRBV7-2 and TRBJ1-5; maybe TRBD1 (6 bases). Trimming shortened V by 0 bases and J by 7 bases, and 13 bases separated the two germline ends. The length of the CDR3 is 15 residues. Per germline, CDR1 SGHTA and CDR2 FQGNSA. The CDR3 DNA follows: TGTGCCAGCAGCTTAGCTCCCGTCAGGGGACAGCCCCAGCATTTT. Its protein is CASSLAPVRGQPQHF.

V is TRBV5-1 and J is TRBJ1-2, with a possible D match to TRBD1 (6 bases). The CDR3 sequence is 14 residues long. Germline V gene data show CDR1 as SGHRS and CDR2 as YFSETQ. V gave up 0 bases and J gave up 3 bases, with 9 bases separating them. CDR3 residues: CASSLAQGYYGYTF. CDR3 sequence (DNA): TGCGCCAGCAGCTTGGCCCAGGGGTACTATGGCTACACCTTC.

The chain uses TRBV4-1 and TRBJ2-1; the D gene is possibly TRBD1 (5 bases). Germline V CDR1 and CDR2: MGHRA, YSYEKL. This CDR3 contains 16 residues. Trimming removed 4 bases from V and 6 bases from J, with 19 bases in between. The CDR3 loop reads CASSRLGQGVGNEQFF. The CDR3 coding sequence is TGCGCCAGCAGCCGCCTGGGCCAAGGGGTGGGCAATGAGCAGTTCTTC.

The rearrangement uses TRBV7-2 and TRBJ2-1; possibly TRBD2 for D (6 bases). In germline, CDR1 is SGHTA, CDR2 FQGNSA. V was shortened by 0 bases and J by 8 bases, with 23 bases between the two germline ends. The CDR3 covers 18 residues. The CDR3 DNA reads as TGTGCCAGCAGCTTAGCTGGAGGTGGCGTGGGGGGAGTGCATGAGCAGTTCTTC. Translating gives CASSLAGGGVGGVHEQFF. Based on the CDR3 plus reference TRBV7-2 and TRBJ2-1, the full variable domain is GAGVSQSPSNKVTEKGKDVELRCDPISGHTALYWYRQSLGQGLEFLIYFQGNSAPDKSGLPSDRFSAERTGGSVSTLTIQRTQQEDSAVYLCASSLAGGGVGGVHEQFFGPGTRLTVL.

V is TRBV28 and J is TRBJ1-1; TRBD1 matches 7 bases. The CDR3 consists of 14 residues. Germline assignment: CDR1 MDHEN and CDR2 SYDVKM. V trimming: 6 bases; J trimming: 5 bases; junction bases outside the gene matches: 9. CDR3 nucleotides: TGTGCCAGCAGGGCCCAGGGGGAGGAAACTGAAGCTTTCTTT. Translating gives CASRAQGEETEAFF. The full variable domain, in which reference TRBV28 and TRBJ1-1 provide the parts outside the CDR3, is DVKVTQSSRYLVKRTGEKVFLECVQDMDHENMFWYRQDPGLGLRLIYFSYDVKMKEKGDIPEGYSVSREKKERFSLILESASTNQTSMYLCASRAQGEETEAFFGQGTRLTVV.

This chain connects TRBV2 to TRBJ2-2, with D perhaps TRBD2 (6 bases). V was cut by 4 bases and J by 7 bases, with 25 bases left in between. The CDR3 contains 18 residues. CDR1 is SNHLY, CDR2 FYNNEI, per germline. In DNA, the CDR3 is TGTGCCAGCAGTGGACGGGGGTCGGGATTAGGGACGGGCGGGGAGCTGTTTTTT. This sequence encodes CASSGRGSGLGTGGELFF.

The chain combines TRBV18 with TRBJ2-7, with TRBD1 as a possible D gene (6 bases). V was pared by 6 bases and J by 0 bases, with 18 bases between. This CDR3 is 16 amino acids long. Germline lookup yields CDR1 KGHSH and CDR2 LQKENI. The CDR3 DNA sequence: TGTGCCAGCTCCCGGACAGTATCCATAGTCTCCTACGAGCAGTACTTC. It encodes CASSRTVSIVSYEQYF.

The chain combines TRBV7-6 with TRBJ2-7, with D maybe TRBD2 (6 bases). CDR3 length equals 14 residues. Trimming shortened V by 3 bases and J by 2 bases, and 11 bases separated the two germline ends. Germline V gene data show CDR1 as SGHVS and CDR2 as FNYEAQ. Here the CDR3 reads CASSLEWGAYEQYF. The CDR3, as DNA: TGTGCCAGCAGCTTGGAGTGGGGGGCCTACGAGCAGTACTTC. Full variable domain (outside the CDR3, taken from reference TRBV7-6 and TRBJ2-7): GAGVSQSPRYKVTKRGQDVALRCDPISGHVSLYWYRQALGQGPEFLTYFNYEAQQDKSGLPNDRFSAERPEGSISTLTIQRTEQRDSAMYRCASSLEWGAYEQYFGPGTRLTVT.

The chain links TRBV11-2 to TRBJ2-3, with 8 bases that match TRBD1. The CDR3 consists of 14 residues. CDR1 and CDR2 from the germline V gene are SGHAT and FQNNGV. Trimming at V came to 3 bases and at J to 3 bases, leaving 2 bases not matched to a gene. CDR3 nucleotide sequence: TGTGCCAGCAGCTTGGACAGGGTTACAGATACGCAGTATTTT. This sequence encodes CASSLDRVTDTQYF.

The V and J genes are TRBV27 and TRBJ2-7; 15 bases map to TRBD2. J lost 6 bases, V lost 5 bases, and 5 bases had no gene match. Germline assignment: CDR1 MNHEY and CDR2 SMNVEV (reference sequence). This CDR3 is 15 amino acids long. In nucleotides, the CDR3 is TGTGCCAGCAGTCTGCCGGGACTAGCGGGAGGCGAGCAGTACTTC. Translation: CASSLPGLAGGEQYF.

The chain has TRBV4-1 and TRBJ2-1, with TRBD2 matching 10 bases. V shed 0 bases, J shed 6 bases, and the junction held 5 bases outside the gene matches. The CDR3 runs to 16 residues. In germline, CDR1 is MGHRA, CDR2 YSYEKL. DNA of the CDR3: TGCGCCAGCAGCCAAGAGACACTAGCGGGGATCAATGAGCAGTTCTTC. This gives the protein CASSQETLAGINEQFF.

In its sample, this clone was seen once. The V gene is TRBV9, the J gene TRBJ2-7, with TRBD2 matching 14 bases. The CDR3 runs to 17 residues. CDR1 and CDR2 from the germline V gene are SGDLS and YYNGEE. The J segment lost 4 bases and the V segment lost 3 bases, leaving 9 bases of the junction unmatched. The CDR3 loop is CASSETSGGARPYEQYF. The CDR3 DNA reads TGTGCCAGCAGCGAGACTAGCGGGGGGGCCCGTCCATACGAGCAGTACTTC.

The genes are TRBV7-9 and TRBJ1-3; maybe TRBD1 (5 bases). CDR3 length: 15 residues. V lost 4 bases to trimming and J lost 4 bases, with 14 bases between them. CDR1 is SEHNR and CDR2 is FQNEAQ in the germline V gene (reference sequence). The CDR3 loop reads CASSSQGLRGNTIYF. The CDR3 nucleotides read TGTGCCAGCAGCTCCCAGGGACTTAGGGGAAACACCATATATTTT.

This clone was observed a few times. This chain links TRBV18 with TRBJ2-1; 9 bases match TRBD1. This CDR3 spans 15 amino acids. Germline-derived CDR1 and CDR2 are KGHSH and LQKENI. After removal of 2 bases from V and 7 bases from J, the junction contained 6 bases not matched to a gene. CDR3 loop: CASSPYGQGRNEQFF. CDR3 DNA sequence: TGTGCCAGCTCACCATACGGACAGGGGAGAAATGAGCAGTTCTTC.

This sequence joins TRBV7-2 and TRBJ2-6, with 7 bases fitting TRBD1. V dropped 3 bases and J dropped 0; count of bases not matched to a gene: 5. Germline V lookup: CDR1 SGHTA, CDR2 FQGNSA. This CDR3 contains 17 residues. This chain's CDR3 is CASSLRQGISGANVLTF. DNA of the CDR3: TGTGCCAGCAGCTTGCGACAGGGCATCTCTGGGGCCAACGTCCTGACTTTC.

The J gene is TRBJ2-7, the V gene TRBV4-2; 7 bases agree with TRBD2. CDR3 length: 15 amino acids. V lost 0 bases and J lost 6; bases outside the gene matches: 8. CDR1 LGHNA and CDR2 YNFKEQ come from the germline V gene. In nucleotides, the CDR3 is TGTGCCAGCAGCCAAGACGCCAGGACTAGTAGCGAGCAGTACTTC. It translates to CASSQDARTSSEQYF.

The chain joins TRBV13 to TRBJ1-2; TRBD1 might be the D (6 bases). Trimming shortened V by 5 bases and J by 6 bases, and 16 bases separated the two germline ends. The germline V gene has CDR1 PRHDT and CDR2 FYEKMQ (reference sequence). This CDR3 is built from 14 residues. The CDR3 reads CASSDTGNFDGYTF. CDR3 DNA sequence: TGTGCCAGCAGCGATACAGGGAATTTTGATGGCTACACCTTC.

The chain recombines TRBV30 with TRBJ1-5; tentative D call: TRBD1 (5 bases). Between the trimmed V and J ends, which lost 0 bases and 6 bases, there was a span of 9 bases. CDR1 and CDR2 from the germline V gene are GTSNPN and SVGIG (reference sequence). CDR3 length: 13 amino acids. This CDR3 reads CAWSVQGTQPQHF. The CDR3 nucleotides read TGTGCCTGGAGTGTGCAGGGAACTCAGCCCCAGCATTTT.

The table lists this clone with a few counts. This chain connects TRBV7-9 to TRBJ1-6; 9 bases match TRBD1. Germline CDR1 and CDR2: SEHNR and FQNEAQ (reference sequence). This CDR3 comprises 16 residues. With 6 bases clipped from V and 7 bases from J, the junction kept 10 bases outside the gene matches. CDR3 DNA: TGTGCCAGCAGTAGGGCCGGGACAGGGCGCAATTCACCCCTCCACTTT. Protein: CASSRAGTGRNSPLHF.

This clone has just a few counts. The chain employs TRBV7-9 and TRBJ2-1; 10 bases are a match to TRBD2. Germline V lookup: CDR1 SEHNR, CDR2 FQNEAQ (reference sequence). V trimming: 5 bases; J trimming: 6 bases; junction bases outside the gene matches: 7. This CDR3 region has 15 residues. The CDR3 bases are TGTGCCAGCAGCCCAGGACTAGCGGAACCCAATGAGCAGTTCTTC. Its protein is CASSPGLAEPNEQFF.

The chain carries TRBV5-8 and TRBJ2-3; the D gene is possibly TRBD1 (5 bases). The CDR3 has 16 residues. From germline, CDR1 is SGHTS and CDR2 YDEGEE. Trimming stripped 7 bases from V and 2 bases from J, with 20 bases between. CDR3 coding DNA: TGTGCCAGCCGTAACAATGGGGCCTCTGTCACAGATACGCAGTATTTT. It yields the protein CASRNNGASVTDTQYF.

The CDR3 region has the DNA TGTGCCAGCAGCGGAGACGGACAGGGATCCTACGAGCAGTACTTC. This sequence encodes CASSGDGQGSYEQYF. This chain joins TRBV9 and TRBJ2-7, with 8 bases that match TRBD1. This CDR3 contains 15 residues. Germline V lookup: CDR1 SGDLS, CDR2 YYNGEE. V dropped 3 bases and J dropped 1; count of bases not matched to a gene: 6. Full variable domain (outside the CDR3, taken from reference TRBV9 and TRBJ2-7): DSGVTQTPKHLITATGQRVTLRCSPRSGDLSVYWYQQSLDQGLQFLIQYYNGEERAKGNILERFSAQQFPDLHSELNLSSLELGDSALYFCASSGDGQGSYEQYFGPGTRLTVT.

This clone was seen just once. This chain links TRBV21-1 with TRBJ2-7; the table's D call, TRBD1, has no DNA check behind it. TRBV21-1 is marked as a pseudogene. The CDR3 length is 17 residues. The CDR3 sequence is CASDRTGGAWSHYEQYF. DNA of the CDR3: TGTGCCAGCGACCGGACAGGGGGCGCTTGGTCGCACTACGAGCAGTACTTC.